The rows below give T cell receptor beta chains drawn from one sample of a study of response to subunit inactivated influenza vaccine. TCRdb itself ran the RT-PCR reads through MiXCR, one entry per CDR3 protein. In the table there are around 850,000 distinct CDR3 sequences, 18% of which are singletons. This material consisted of PBMCs from blood, taken 4 to 6 days after vaccination. The receptors stem from a man in his fifties or sixties who received an inactivated influenza vaccine. CDR3s include the opening cysteine and the closing phenylalanine or tryptophan. A D gene is named only where the DNA matches it firmly. Size is stated for part of the rows, as once, few or many counts, or as a class when the clone is expanded.

d_gene: NA; j_gene: TRBJ2-1; len: 15; v_gene: TRBV7-2; abundance: many; CDR3nt: TGTGCCAGCAGCTTGGTAGGGAACCTCATGAATGAGCAGTTCTTC; CDR3aa: CASSLVGNLMNEQFF
d_gene: TRBD2; j_gene: TRBJ2-1; len: 14; v_gene: TRBV20-1; abundance: NA; CDR3nt: TGCAGTGCTCCACGGACTAGCGGGAGCTATGAGCAGTTCTTC; CDR3aa: CSAPRTSGSYEQFF
d_gene: TRBD1; j_gene: TRBJ2-7; len: 13; v_gene: TRBV29-1; abundance: few; CDR3nt: TGCAGCGTTGTGTATGGCAGGGGGTACGAGCAGTACTTC; CDR3aa: CSVVYGRGYEQYF
d_gene: NA; j_gene: TRBJ1-1; len: 12; v_gene: TRBV29-1; abundance: many; CDR3nt: TGCAGCGTCCTCGACGGGACCACTGAAGCTTTCTTT; CDR3aa: CSVLDGTTEAFF
d_gene: NA; j_gene: TRBJ1-2; len: 14; v_gene: TRBV7-2; abundance: many; CDR3nt: TGTGCCAGCAGCTTAGCTATGTCAGTCCATGGCTACACCTTC; CDR3aa: CASSLAMSVHGYTF
d_gene: NA; j_gene: TRBJ1-1; len: 15; v_gene: TRBV12-3/TRBV12-4; abundance: NA; CDR3nt: TGTGCCAGCAGTTTAGGGGCGGGCTTTGAGACTGAAGCTTTCTTT; CDR3aa: CASSLGAGFETEAFF
d_gene: TRBD1; j_gene: TRBJ2-7; len: 14; v_gene: TRBV28; abundance: NA; CDR3nt: TGTGCCAGCGTTTTTCAGACAGGGAGCCACGAGCAGTACTTC; CDR3aa: CASVFQTGSHEQYF
d_gene: NA; j_gene: TRBJ1-2; len: 15; v_gene: TRBV12-3/TRBV12-4; abundance: few; CDR3nt: TGTGCCAGCAGTTTAACGGGGATCCCCCACTATGGCTACACCTTC; CDR3aa: CASSLTGIPHYGYTF
d_gene: TRBD2; j_gene: TRBJ2-1; len: 16; v_gene: TRBV12-3/TRBV12-4; abundance: few; CDR3nt: TGTGCCAGCAGTCTCCGGAGGACTAGCGGGAGCGATGAGCAGTTCTTC; CDR3aa: CASSLRRTSGSDEQFF
d_gene: NA; j_gene: TRBJ2-7; len: 13; v_gene: TRBV6-5; abundance: few; CDR3nt: TGTGCCAGCAGTTTTGGGGGGGCGAACGAGCAGTACTTC; CDR3aa: CASSFGGANEQYF
d_gene: NA; j_gene: TRBJ1-3; len: 14; v_gene: TRBV12-3/TRBV12-4; abundance: NA; CDR3nt: TGTGCCAGCAGCGACAGCTTCTCTGGAAACACCATATATTTT; CDR3aa: CASSDSFSGNTIYF
d_gene: TRBD2; j_gene: TRBJ2-3; len: 15; v_gene: TRBV20-1; abundance: NA; CDR3nt: TGCAGTGCTAGAGATCTAGGACTAGTTGCAGATACGCAGTATTTT; CDR3aa: CSARDLGLVADTQYF